The 19 T cell receptor beta chains below were found in one sample sequenced in a study of blood T cell repertoires in COVID-19. Clones were sequenced by immunoSEQ multiplex PCR, and TCRdb holds only the in-frame ones, with some missing. The sample contains 55,000 to 80,000 clones, 82% of which appear only once. Sequenced input: peripheral blood. These receptors all stem from a human donor in a cohort sampled during active COVID-19.

This clone has just a few counts. V and J are TRBV30 and TRBJ2-2; a possible D gene is TRBD2 (5 bases). The CDR3 has 15 residues. Trimming took off 1 base at V and 3 bases at J, with 12 bases between the two ends. Germline values: CDR1 GTSNPN, CDR2 SVGIG (reference sequence). CDR3 coding DNA: TGTGCCTGGAGTGCTAGTCTAGCTGACACCGGGGAGCTGTTTTTT. Translating it yields CAWSASLADTGELFF.

This clone was seen just once. CDR3 nucleotide sequence: TGTGCCAGTAGTAAACACACAGGGGTTGGGGGCAATCAGCCCCAGCATTTT. Amino acid sequence: CASSKHTGVGGNQPQHF. The chain couples TRBV19 to TRBJ1-5, with TRBD1 matching 7 bases. CDR3 length equals 17 residues. In germline, CDR1 is LNHDA, CDR2 SQIVND (reference sequence). The junction had 11 bases not matched to a gene; V was cut back by 4 bases and J by 2 bases.

The genes are TRBV7-2 and TRBJ1-2, with 7 positions matching TRBD1. V shed 4 bases, J shed 4 bases, and the junction held 6 bases outside the gene matches. The CDR3 spans 14 residues. Germline V gene data show CDR1 as SGHTA and CDR2 as FQGNSA. In nucleotides, the CDR3 is TGTGCCAGCAGCTCATCCGGGACAGCCTATGGCTACACCTTC. Translating it yields CASSSSGTAYGYTF.

The chain combines TRBV20-1 with TRBJ2-3; tentative D call: TRBD2 (5 bases). Germline V gives CDR1 DFQATT, CDR2 SNEGSKA (reference sequence). The V and J ends lost 3 bases and 12 bases respectively, with 19 bases between them. The CDR3 loop spans 13 amino acids. This CDR3 is CSASLAGQAGQYF. The CDR3 coding sequence is TGCAGTGCTAGTCTCGCAGGCCAGGCGGGTCAGTATTTT.

The rearrangement uses TRBV11-2 and TRBJ1-3, with D hard to call. The CDR3 spans 17 residues. Germline V gene lookup returns CDR1 SGHAT and CDR2 FQNNGV. V lost 0 bases, J lost 0 bases, and 12 bases lay in between. The CDR3 bases are TGTGCCAGCAGCTTAGAGTCAAGAGTGTTCTCTGGAAACACCATATATTTT. It specifies CASSLESRVFSGNTIYF.

The chain has TRBV25-1 and TRBJ1-4; D is undetermined. CDR1 is MGHDK, CDR2 SYGVNS, per germline. The CDR3 totals 18 residues. With 1 base removed from V and 7 bases from J, the gap between germline ends came to 22 bases. CDR3 sequence reads: CASSEWVGGYGDGEKLFF. The DNA of the CDR3 is TGTGCCAGCAGTGAATGGGTGGGAGGCTATGGTGATGGTGAAAAACTGTTTTTT.

The V gene is TRBV4-2, the J gene TRBJ1-4; 9 bases match TRBD1. Germline V lookup: CDR1 LGHNA, CDR2 YNFKEQ. This CDR3 contains 15 residues. The junction had 5 bases not matched to a gene; V was cut back by 0 bases and J by 9 bases. As DNA, the CDR3 is TGTGCCAGCAGCCAAGATCGGGACAGGGTAAAAAAACTGTTTTTT. It translates to CASSQDRDRVKKLFF.

This clone was seen only once. This chain uses TRBV15 with TRBJ2-3; 9 bases agree with TRBD1. The CDR3 loop spans 17 amino acids. The V gene's germline CDR1 is LNHNV and CDR2 YYDKDF (reference sequence). Trimming at V came to 2 bases and at J to 1 base, leaving 7 bases not matched to a gene. The CDR3 DNA sequence: TGTGCCACCAGCAGAAAAACAGGGGGCCGACGCACAGATACGCAGTATTTT. Translating gives CATSRKTGGRRTDTQYF. Full variable domain (rest looked up from reference TRBV15 and TRBJ2-3): DAMVIQNPRYQVTQFGKPVTLSCSQTLNHNVMYWYQQKSSQAPKLLFHYYDKDFNNEADTPDNFQSRRPNTSFCFLDIRSPGLGDTAMYLCATSRKTGGRRTDTQYFGPGTRLTVL.

This clone was seen a few times. V gene TRBV7-9 combines with J gene TRBJ2-5; 14 nucleotides agree with TRBD2. V was pared by 2 bases and J by 5 bases, with 1 base of the junction left unmatched. The CDR3 has 15 residues. Germline CDR1 SEHNR, CDR2 FQNEAQ (reference sequence). CDR3 in DNA: TGTGCCAGCAGCTTAAGACTAGCGGGGGGGGAGACCCAGTACTTC. Translation gives CASSLRLAGGETQYF.

The V and J genes are TRBV3-1 (or the pseudogene TRBV3-2) and TRBJ1-3; 12 bases align to TRBD1. After removal of 6 bases from V and 4 bases from J, the junction contained 13 bases not matched to a gene. Germline V gene sequence: CDR1 LGHDT, CDR2 YNNKEL (reference sequence). There are 18 residues in the CDR3. CDR3 amino acids: CASRQGGTGGEIGNTIYF. The CDR3 DNA is TGTGCCAGCAGACAGGGGGGGACAGGGGGCGAAATCGGAAACACCATATATTTT.

This chain connects TRBV11-3 to TRBJ2-3; D is perhaps TRBD2 (6 bases). The CDR3 is made up of 16 amino acids. V lost 3 bases and J lost 3, with 16 bases in between. The germline CDR1 and CDR2 sequences are SGHNT and YENEEA. DNA for the CDR3: TGTGCCAGCAGCTTTTATGGCGGGGAGGATACAGATACGCAGTATTTT. Translating it yields CASSFYGGEDTDTQYF.

Here the CDR3 reads CASREGSSSYEQYV. The CDR3 region has the DNA TGCGCCAGCCGGGAAGGGTCAAGCTCCTACGAGCAGTACGTC. V and J are TRBV10-2 and TRBJ2-7; D is perhaps TRBD2 (5 bases). The germline V gene encodes CDR1 WSHSY and CDR2 SAAADI. The CDR3 runs to 14 residues. The V gene lost 8 bases and the J gene lost 0 bases, with 14 bases spanning the gap.

CDR3 region: CASSPRGQVETQYF. Here the CDR3 DNA reads TGTGCCAGCAGCCCCAGGGGGCAGGTAGAGACCCAGTACTTC. The rearrangement links TRBV6-6 to TRBJ2-5; 8 nucleotides align to TRBD1. Germline V CDR1 and CDR2: MNHNY, SVGAGI (reference sequence). The length of the CDR3 is 14 residues. V was clipped by 6 bases and J by 4 bases; unmatched bases: 7.

The V and J genes are TRBV7-5 and TRBJ1-3. TRBV7-5 represents a pseudogene. The CDR3 has 17 residues. DNA of the CDR3: TGTGTCAGAAGCACGGGGGGGGCCAAAACGTCGGGAAACACCATATATTTT. It codes for CVRSTGGAKTSGNTIYF.

This chain links TRBV20-1 with TRBJ1-3; D remains unclear. V was trimmed by 3 bases and J by 0 bases, leaving 12 bases between them. Germline CDR1 is DFQATT and CDR2 is SNEGSKA (reference sequence). The length of the CDR3 is 15 residues. For the CDR3, the DNA is TGCAGTGCTAGTCATAGACGGAGCTCTGGAAACACCATATATTTT. Protein: CSASHRRSSGNTIYF.

The gene calls are TRBV6-5 and TRBJ1-2, with a tentative D call TRBD1 (6 bases). CDR1 MNHEY and CDR2 SVGAGI come from the germline V gene. This CDR3 has 13 amino acids. With 4 bases removed from V and 4 bases from J, the gap between germline ends came to 10 bases. CDR3 sequence reads: CASSLPGAYGYTF. DNA for the CDR3: TGTGCCAGCAGTTTACCAGGGGCCTATGGCTACACCTTC.

CDR3 in amino acids: CASSQEGGVVSYNEQFF. The CDR3 DNA reads TGCGCCAGCAGCCAAGAAGGAGGGGTAGTGTCCTACAATGAGCAGTTCTTC. The V call is TRBV4-1, the J call TRBJ2-1; D may be TRBD2 (6 bases). Germline V gene data show CDR1 as MGHRA and CDR2 as YSYEKL. The CDR3 has 17 residues. V was clipped by 0 bases and J by 1 base, with 13 bases between them.

CDR3 sequence: CASSRRGNTGELFF. CDR3 DNA: TGTGCCAGCAGTCGCAGGGGGAACACCGGGGAGCTGTTTTTT. The rearrangement uses TRBV11-2 and TRBJ2-2, with a possible D match to TRBD1 (6 bases). The V and J ends lost 6 bases and 1 base respectively, with 9 bases between them. Looked up from germline, CDR1 is SGHAT and CDR2 is FQNNGV. There are 14 residues in the CDR3.

The chain links TRBV5-1 to TRBJ2-5; 7 nucleotides line up with TRBD2. Germline loops: CDR1 SGHRS, CDR2 YFSETQ. V was clipped by 5 bases and J by 0 bases; unmatched bases: 13. There are 17 residues in the CDR3. CDR3 region: CASRVGIRGRDQETQYF. For the CDR3, the DNA is TGCGCCAGCAGAGTTGGGATTCGGGGGAGGGACCAAGAGACCCAGTACTTC.